This TCR beta chain appears in the sequencing data of a study of cytomegalovirus exposure and HLA in healthy donors. Libraries were prepared by immunoSEQ multiplex PCR; TCRdb keeps only in-frame clonotypes and omits some of them. The sample holds about 160,000 clones, 86% seen once. The donors were members of the validation cohort, which comprised 90 to 150 subjects and was separate from the first cohort of 666 subjects. The CDR3 length is 15 residues. Germline V lookup: CDR1 MGHDK, CDR2 SYGVNS. With V trimmed by 4 bases and J by 2 bases, 8 bases remained unmatched. The sequenced sample consisted of PBMCs. The receptor was isolated from a young woman in good health and CMV-seronegative. The V gene is TRBV25-1, the J gene TRBJ2-7, with 7 bases aligning to TRBD1. The CDR3 spells CASSAQRDSTYEQYF. DNA of the CDR3: TGTGCCAGCAGTGCCCAAAGGGACAGTACCTACGAGCAGTACTTC.